Listed here are 15 T cell receptor beta chains from one sample, sequenced in a study of T cell repertoires in cytomegalovirus infection. TCRdb ran MiXCR on the reads and lists one entry per CDR3 protein. The table lists a few hundred thousand distinct CDR3 sequences, about 15% of them singletons. The sample taken for sequencing was CD8+ T cells from PBMCs. The receptors derive from a human donor in good health (CMV status not recorded). Some clones in this sample may be carry-over from other donors' samples.

The chain joins TRBV6-2 or TRBV6-3 to TRBJ2-1, with TRBD1 identical over 8 bases. The CDR3 runs to 14 residues. Germline values: CDR1 MNHEY, CDR2 SVGEGT. The V and J ends lost 7 bases and 3 bases, in that order; junction bases with no gene match: 5. CDR3 DNA: TGTGCCAGCACCGACAGGGGATTCTACAATGAGCAGTTCTTC. It translates to CASTDRGFYNEQFF.

This clonotype was observed many times. The V gene is TRBV6-2 or TRBV6-3, the J gene TRBJ1-2; no clear D gene. V was trimmed by 6 bases and J by 4 bases, leaving 18 bases between them. Germline CDR1 is MNHEY and CDR2 is SVGEGT. The CDR3 extends over 15 amino acids. This CDR3 is CASSLSGIPTYGYTF. CDR3 bases: TGTGCCAGCAGCTTATCCGGAATTCCTACCTATGGCTACACCTTC.

The chain uses TRBV20-1 and TRBJ2-7, with D uncertain. Trimming stripped 3 bases from V and 7 bases from J, with 10 bases between. This CDR3 has 11 residues. Germline V gene sequence: CDR1 DFQATT, CDR2 SNEGSKA (reference sequence). As DNA, the CDR3 is TGCAGTGCTAGTTCCGGCGTTGAGCAGTACTTC. This codes for CSASSGVEQYF.

The chain joins TRBV7-9 to TRBJ2-3; TRBD1 agrees at 8 bases. Germline CDR1 and CDR2: SEHNR and FQNEAQ (reference sequence). J gave up 4 bases and V 6 bases, and 12 bases lay outside the gene matches. The CDR3 sequence is 16 residues long. This CDR3 reads CASSSDRAFSPDTQYF. The DNA of the CDR3 is TGTGCCAGCAGTTCGGACAGGGCCTTTTCTCCAGATACGCAGTATTTT. Drawing the rest from reference TRBV7-9 and TRBJ2-3, the complete variable domain is DTGVSQNPRHKITKRGQNVTFRCDPISEHNRLYWYRQTLGQGPEFLTYFQNEAQLEKSRLLSDRFSAERPKGSFSTLEIQRTEQGDSAMYLCASSSDRAFSPDTQYFGPGTRLTVL.

This clonotype was counted at least ten times. The V call is TRBV5-6, the J call TRBJ1-2; 7 positions agree with TRBD1. The CDR3 totals 17 residues. Germline V gives CDR1 SGHDT, CDR2 YYEEEE. J gave up 8 bases and V 4 bases, and 20 bases lay outside the gene matches. The CDR3 nucleotides are TGTGCCAGCAGCGCTTGGAACCGGGACAGCTTTATCTGGGGCTACACCTTC. Its protein is CASSAWNRDSFIWGYTF.

The chain employs TRBV4-3 and TRBJ2-7, with TRBD1 matching over 7 bases. The germline CDR1 and CDR2 sequences are LGHNA and YSLEER. The CDR3 has 16 amino acids. V gave up 0 bases and J gave up 2 bases; unmatched junction bases: 7. In DNA form, the CDR3 reads TGCGCCAGCAGCCAAGATGCAGGGGGATCCCCCTACGAGCAGTACTTC. This codes for CASSQDAGGSPYEQYF.

This clonotype has ten or more counts. The chain uses TRBV7-8 and TRBJ1-1; possible D gene TRBD1, 5 bases. V lost 1 base, J lost 4 bases, and 10 bases lay in between. CDR1 is SGHVS and CDR2 is FQNEAQ in the germline V gene. This CDR3 region has 14 residues. Here the CDR3 DNA reads TGTGCCAGCAGCTTAGAGGCAGGGTTCACTGAAGCTTTCTTT. This sequence encodes CASSLEAGFTEAFF.

This clonotype was counted many times. The V call is TRBV28, the J call TRBJ2-3; D uncertain. Trimming pared 0 bases from V and 3 bases from J, leaving 13 bases between. This CDR3 contains 16 residues. CDR1 MDHEN and CDR2 SYDVKM come from the germline V gene. The CDR3 loop reads CASSLWSPVRTDTQYF. The CDR3 bases are TGTGCCAGCAGTTTATGGTCCCCCGTCCGTACAGATACGCAGTATTTT. Full variable domain (missing parts from reference TRBV28 and TRBJ2-3): DVKVTQSSRYLVKRTGEKVFLECVQDMDHENMFWYRQDPGLGLRLIYFSYDVKMKEKGDIPEGYSVSREKKERFSLILESASTNQTSMYLCASSLWSPVRTDTQYFGPGTRLTVL.

This clonotype has only a few counts. V and J are TRBV5-1 and TRBJ2-4; the D call may be TRBD1 or TRBD2 (5 bases each). V shed 7 bases and J shed 1 base, with 18 bases lying between them. The length of the CDR3 is 16 residues. Germline CDR1 and CDR2: SGHRS and YFSETQ. The CDR3 loop is CASSSLGADAKNIQYF. The DNA of the CDR3 is TGCGCCAGCTCCTCCCTCGGGGCAGACGCCAAAAACATTCAGTACTTC.

The V gene is TRBV7-6, the J gene TRBJ2-2, with 8 positions matching TRBD2. CDR1 SGHVS and CDR2 FNYEAQ come from the germline V gene. The CDR3 has 15 residues. V was pared by 8 bases and J by 0 bases, with 5 bases of the junction left unmatched. DNA of the CDR3: TGTGCCAGCCGGGAGGGGGATTCGAACACCGGGGAGCTGTTTTTT. Translated, it gives CASREGDSNTGELFF.

This clonotype was observed a handful of times. The rearrangement joins TRBV6-5 to TRBJ2-1; tentatively, D is TRBD1 or TRBD2 (6 bases each). V dropped 6 bases and J dropped 6 bases, with 21 bases sitting between them. The germline gives CDR1 MNHEY, CDR2 SVGAGI. The CDR3 sequence is 16 residues long. CDR3 in DNA: TGTGCCAGCAGCCCTCGGTGGAGGGGGGCCGTCAATGAGCAGTTCTTC. Translating gives CASSPRWRGAVNEQFF.

The chain carries TRBV7-9 and TRBJ2-7, with D tentatively TRBD1 or TRBD2 (5 bases each). Trimming shortened V by 4 bases and J by 2 bases, and 12 bases separated the two germline ends. Germline V gene data show CDR1 as SEHNR and CDR2 as FQNEAQ (reference sequence). The CDR3 has 14 residues. Here the CDR3 reads CASSSQGVPYEQYF. For the CDR3, the DNA is TGTGCCAGCAGCTCGCAGGGAGTCCCCTACGAGCAGTACTTC. Using reference TRBV7-9 and TRBJ2-7 for the parts outside the CDR3, the full variable domain is DTGVSQNPRHKITKRGQNVTFRCDPISEHNRLYWYRQTLGQGPEFLTYFQNEAQLEKSRLLSDRFSAERPKGSFSTLEIQRTEQGDSAMYLCASSSQGVPYEQYFGPGTRLTVT.

The chain employs TRBV20-1 and TRBJ1-5; a weak D match, TRBD1 (6 bases). This CDR3 spans 18 amino acids. Trimming removed 0 bases at V and 0 bases at J, with 18 bases between. Germline assignment: CDR1 DFQATT and CDR2 SNEGSKA (reference sequence). The CDR3 DNA sequence: TGCAGTGCTAGAGAGGGACTCGGGGGGCCATATAGCAATCAGCCCCAGCATTTT. This encodes CSAREGLGGPYSNQPQHF.

The gene calls are TRBV29-1 and TRBJ2-1; D ambiguous. The CDR3 contains 11 residues. Per the germline V gene, CDR1 is SQVTM and CDR2 is ANQGSEA. The V gene lost 5 bases and the J gene lost 9 bases, with 11 bases spanning the gap. CDR3 DNA: TGCAGCGTTCCAGACGGATCTGAGCAGTTCTTC. Residues: CSVPDGSEQFF.

In this sample, this clonotype turned up a few times. The rearrangement uses TRBV5-1 and TRBJ1-1; D not certain. The CDR3 runs to 14 residues. V was clipped by 1 base and J by 0 bases, with 7 bases between them. Germline CDR1 and CDR2: SGHRS and YFSETQ. Written as DNA, the CDR3 is TGCGCCAGCAGCTTGTACAGCTTGAACACTGAAGCTTTCTTT. Amino acids: CASSLYSLNTEAFF. The variable domain in full, completed from reference TRBV5-1 and TRBJ1-1, reads KAGVTQTPRYLIKTRGQQVTLSCSPISGHRSVSWYQQTPGQGLQFLFEYFSETQRNKGNFPGRFSGRQFSNSRSEMNVSTLELGDSALYLCASSLYSLNTEAFFGQGTRLTVV.